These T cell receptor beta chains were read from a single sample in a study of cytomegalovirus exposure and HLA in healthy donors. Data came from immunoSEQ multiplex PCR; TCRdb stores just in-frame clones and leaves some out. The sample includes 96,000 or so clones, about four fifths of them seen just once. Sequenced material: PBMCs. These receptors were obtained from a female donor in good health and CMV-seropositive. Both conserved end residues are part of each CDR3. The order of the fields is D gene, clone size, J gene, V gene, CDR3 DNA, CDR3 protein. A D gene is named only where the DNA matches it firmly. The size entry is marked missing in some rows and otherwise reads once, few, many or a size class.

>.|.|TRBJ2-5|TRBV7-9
TGTGCCAGCAGCTCGGACGACAGCCAAGAGACCCAGTACTTC
CASSSDDSQETQYF
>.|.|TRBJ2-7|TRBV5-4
TGTGCCAGCAGCTCGTCCCCCTACGAGCAGTACTTC
CASSSSPYEQYF
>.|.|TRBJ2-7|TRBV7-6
TGTGCCAGCAGCTTAGCGATAGGGGTGGCCTACGAGCAGTACTTC
CASSLAIGVAYEQYF
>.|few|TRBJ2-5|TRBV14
TGTGCCAGCAGCCAAGCCCAAGCAGGGCTAGAGACCCAGTACTTC
CASSQAQAGLETQYF
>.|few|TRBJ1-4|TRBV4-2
TGTGCCAGCAGCCAACTCCAGGTTGGCCGTGGTGAAAAACTGTTTTTT
CASSQLQVGRGEKLFF
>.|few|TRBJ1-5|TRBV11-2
TGTGCCAGCAGCTTTGACAGCTATAGCAATCAGCCCCAGCATTTT
CASSFDSYSNQPQHF
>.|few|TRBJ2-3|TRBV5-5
TGTGCCAGCAGCCCGGTAGTCGATACGCAGTATTTT
CASSPVVDTQYF
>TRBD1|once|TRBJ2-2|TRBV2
TGTGCCAGCAGGGGACAGGGGGCACCCGGGGAGCTGTTTTTT
CASRGQGAPGELFF
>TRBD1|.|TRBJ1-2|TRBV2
TGTGCCATACTCCGGGACAGGGGAAATGAAAGGTACTATGGCTACACCTTC
CAILRDRGNERYYGYTF
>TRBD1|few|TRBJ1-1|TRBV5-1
TGCGCCAGCAGCTTGGTAGGAGTGACAGGGAGGCGTGCTGAAGCTTTCTTT
CASSLVGVTGRRAEAFF